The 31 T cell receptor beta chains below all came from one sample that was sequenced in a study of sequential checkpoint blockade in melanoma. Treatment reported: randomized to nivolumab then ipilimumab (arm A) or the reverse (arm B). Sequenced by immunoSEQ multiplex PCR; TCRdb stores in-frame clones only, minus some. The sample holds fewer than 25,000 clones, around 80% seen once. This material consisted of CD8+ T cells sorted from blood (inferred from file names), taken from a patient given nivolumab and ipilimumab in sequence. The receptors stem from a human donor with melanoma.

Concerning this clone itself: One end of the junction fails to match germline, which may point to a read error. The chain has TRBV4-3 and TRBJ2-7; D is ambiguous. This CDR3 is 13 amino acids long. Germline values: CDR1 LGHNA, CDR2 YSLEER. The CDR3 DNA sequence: TGCGCCAGCAGCCAAGGGAGTACCTACGAGCGGTACTTC. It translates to CASSQGSTYERYF.

DNA of the CDR3: TGCGCCAGCAGCCAAGACCGCGGGAGAGGGGCCGAGCAGTACTTC. Translated, it gives CASSQDRGRGAEQYF. The V gene is TRBV4-3, the J gene TRBJ2-5, with 7 nucleotides matching TRBD2. The DNA end lines up better with TRBJ2-7; the J call may be wrong. The germline V gene encodes CDR1 LGHNA and CDR2 YSLEER. This CDR3 has 15 residues.

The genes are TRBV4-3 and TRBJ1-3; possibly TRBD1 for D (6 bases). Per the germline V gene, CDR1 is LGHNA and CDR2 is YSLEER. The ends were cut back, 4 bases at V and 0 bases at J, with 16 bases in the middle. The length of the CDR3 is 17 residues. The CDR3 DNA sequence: TGCGCCAGCAGCCGGTTACAGGGCCCATACTCTGGAAACACCATATATTTT. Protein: CASSRLQGPYSGNTIYF.

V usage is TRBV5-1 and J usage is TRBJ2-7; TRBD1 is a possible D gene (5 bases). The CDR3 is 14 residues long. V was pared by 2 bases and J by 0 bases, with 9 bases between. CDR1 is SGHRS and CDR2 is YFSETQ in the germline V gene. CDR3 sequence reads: CASSLRGFSYEQYF. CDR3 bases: TGCGCCAGCAGCTTAAGGGGCTTCTCCTACGAGCAGTACTTC.

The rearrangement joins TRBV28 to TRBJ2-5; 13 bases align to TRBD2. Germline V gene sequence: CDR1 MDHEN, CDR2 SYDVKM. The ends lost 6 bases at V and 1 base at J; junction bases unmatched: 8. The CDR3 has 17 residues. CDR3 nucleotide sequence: TGTGCCAGCAGGCCGACTAGCGGGAGGATTCCCCAAGAGACCCAGTACTTC. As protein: CASRPTSGRIPQETQYF.

The CDR3 DNA is TGTGCCAGCAGCTCGGGACAGGGGGCGTGGGAGCAGTACTTC. It encodes CASSSGQGAWEQYF. The genes are TRBV7-9 and TRBJ2-7, with 12 bases matching TRBD1. Trimming cost V 4 bases and J 7 bases; bases outside gene matches: 5. This CDR3 region has 14 residues. Germline V lookup: CDR1 SEHNR, CDR2 FQNEAQ (reference sequence). Combining the CDR3 with reference TRBV7-9 and TRBJ2-7 gives the whole variable domain DTGVSQNPRHKITKRGQNVTFRCDPISEHNRLYWYRQTLGQGPEFLTYFQNEAQLEKSRLLSDRFSAERPKGSFSTLEIQRTEQGDSAMYLCASSSGQGAWEQYFGPGTRLTVT.

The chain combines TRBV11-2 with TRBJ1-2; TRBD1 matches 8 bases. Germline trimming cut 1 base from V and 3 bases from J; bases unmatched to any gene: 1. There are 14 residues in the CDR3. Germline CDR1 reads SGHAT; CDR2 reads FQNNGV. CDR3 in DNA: TGTGCCAGCAGCTTAGTGACAGGGGACTATGGCTACACCTTC. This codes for CASSLVTGDYGYTF. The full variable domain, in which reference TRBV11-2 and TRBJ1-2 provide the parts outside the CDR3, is EAGVAQSPRYKIIEKRQSVAFWCNPISGHATLYWYQQILGQGPKLLIQFQNNGVVDDSQLPKDRFSAERLKGVDSTLKIQPAKLEDSAVYLCASSLVTGDYGYTFGSGTRLTVV.

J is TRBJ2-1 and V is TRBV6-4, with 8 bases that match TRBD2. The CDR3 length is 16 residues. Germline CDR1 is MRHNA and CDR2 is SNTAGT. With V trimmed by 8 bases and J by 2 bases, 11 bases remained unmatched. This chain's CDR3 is CASRGSAGGTYNEQFF. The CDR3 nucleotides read TGTGCCAGCCGGGGGTCGGCGGGAGGTACCTACAATGAGCAGTTCTTC.

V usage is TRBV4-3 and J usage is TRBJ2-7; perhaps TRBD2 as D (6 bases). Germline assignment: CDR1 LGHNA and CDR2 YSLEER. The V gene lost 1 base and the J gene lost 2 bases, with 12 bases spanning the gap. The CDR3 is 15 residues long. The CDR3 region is CASSQVGGGAYEQYF. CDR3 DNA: TGCGCCAGCAGCCAAGTCGGGGGAGGCGCCTACGAGCAGTACTTC.

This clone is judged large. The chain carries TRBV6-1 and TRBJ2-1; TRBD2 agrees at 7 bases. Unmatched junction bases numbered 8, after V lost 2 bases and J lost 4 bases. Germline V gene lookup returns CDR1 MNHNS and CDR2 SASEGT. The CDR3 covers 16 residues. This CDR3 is CASSEIAGASYNEQFF. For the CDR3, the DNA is TGTGCCAGCAGTGAAATCGCGGGAGCGTCTTACAATGAGCAGTTCTTC.

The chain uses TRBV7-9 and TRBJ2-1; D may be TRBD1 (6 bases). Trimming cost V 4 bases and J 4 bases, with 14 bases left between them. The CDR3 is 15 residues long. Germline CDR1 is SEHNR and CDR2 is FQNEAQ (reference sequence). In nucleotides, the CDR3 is TGTGCCAGCAGCTCAATACAGGGAGCTTACAATGAGCAGTTCTTC. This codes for CASSSIQGAYNEQFF.

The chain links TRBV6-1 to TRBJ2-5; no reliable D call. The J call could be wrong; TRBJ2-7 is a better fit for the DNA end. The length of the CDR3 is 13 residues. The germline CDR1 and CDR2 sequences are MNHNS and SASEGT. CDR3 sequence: CASSGFRPSEQYF. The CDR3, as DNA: TGTGCCAGCAGTGGATTCCGCCCCAGCGAGCAGTACTTC.

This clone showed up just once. CDR3 DNA sequence: TGTGCCAGCAGTGAATTGACTTACAAGACCTACGAGCAGTACTTC. The encoded protein is CASSELTYKTYEQYF. The chain is built from TRBV2 and TRBJ2-5; no definite D call. With the DNA end fitting TRBJ2-7 better, the J assignment may be wrong. The length of the CDR3 is 15 residues. The V gene's germline CDR1 is SNHLY and CDR2 FYNNEI.

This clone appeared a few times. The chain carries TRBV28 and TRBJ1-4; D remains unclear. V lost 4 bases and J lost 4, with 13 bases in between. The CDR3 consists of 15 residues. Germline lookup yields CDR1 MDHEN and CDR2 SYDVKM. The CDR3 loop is CASSSPGWLNEKLFF. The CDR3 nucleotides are TGTGCCAGCAGTTCCCCGGGTTGGCTTAATGAAAAACTGTTTTTT.

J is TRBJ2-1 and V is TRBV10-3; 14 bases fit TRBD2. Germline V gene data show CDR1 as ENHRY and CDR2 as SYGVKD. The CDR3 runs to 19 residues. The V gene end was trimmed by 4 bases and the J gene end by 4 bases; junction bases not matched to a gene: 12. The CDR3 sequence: CAISGLASGLAGGYNEQFF. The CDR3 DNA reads TGTGCCATCAGTGGCCTGGCGTCCGGACTAGCGGGAGGATACAATGAGCAGTTCTTC.

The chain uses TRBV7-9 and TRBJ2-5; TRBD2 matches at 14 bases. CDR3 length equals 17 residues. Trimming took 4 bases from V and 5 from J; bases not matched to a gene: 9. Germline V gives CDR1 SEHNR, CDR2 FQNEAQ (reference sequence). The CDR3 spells CASSSGLAGVRGETQYF. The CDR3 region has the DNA TGTGCCAGCAGCTCGGGACTAGCGGGAGTGCGCGGGGAGACCCAGTACTTC.

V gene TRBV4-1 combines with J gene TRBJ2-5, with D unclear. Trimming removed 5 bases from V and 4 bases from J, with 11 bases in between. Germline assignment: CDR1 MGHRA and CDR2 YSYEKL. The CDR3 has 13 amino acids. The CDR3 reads CASSVRFRETQYF. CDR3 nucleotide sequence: TGCGCCAGCAGCGTGCGGTTCCGAGAGACCCAGTACTTC.

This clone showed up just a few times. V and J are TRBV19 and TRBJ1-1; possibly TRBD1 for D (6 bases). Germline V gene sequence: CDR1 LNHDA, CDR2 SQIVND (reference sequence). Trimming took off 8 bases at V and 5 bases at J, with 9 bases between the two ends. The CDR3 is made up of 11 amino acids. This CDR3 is CASATGTEAFF. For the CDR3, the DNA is TGTGCCAGTGCTACAGGGACTGAAGCTTTCTTT.

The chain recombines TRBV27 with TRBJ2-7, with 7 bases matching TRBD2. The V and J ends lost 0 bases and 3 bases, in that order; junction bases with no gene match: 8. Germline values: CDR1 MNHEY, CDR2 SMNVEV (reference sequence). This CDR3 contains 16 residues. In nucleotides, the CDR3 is TGTGCCAGCAGTTTATCCCCCGGGGCTAGCGGCTACGAGCAGTACTTC. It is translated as CASSLSPGASGYEQYF.

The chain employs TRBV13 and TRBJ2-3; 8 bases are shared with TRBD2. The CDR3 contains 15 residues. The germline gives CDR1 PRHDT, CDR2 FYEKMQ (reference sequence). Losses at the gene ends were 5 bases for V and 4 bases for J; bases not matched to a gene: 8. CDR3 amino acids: CASSLLAARADTQYF. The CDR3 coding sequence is TGTGCCAGCAGCCTACTAGCGGCGAGGGCAGATACGCAGTATTTT.

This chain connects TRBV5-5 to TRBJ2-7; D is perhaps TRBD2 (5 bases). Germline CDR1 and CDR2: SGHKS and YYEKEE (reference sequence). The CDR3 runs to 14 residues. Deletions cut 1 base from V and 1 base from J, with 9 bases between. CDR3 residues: CASSLSTSSYEQYF. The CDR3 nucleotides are TGTGCCAGCAGCTTGTCAACTAGTTCCTACGAGCAGTACTTC.

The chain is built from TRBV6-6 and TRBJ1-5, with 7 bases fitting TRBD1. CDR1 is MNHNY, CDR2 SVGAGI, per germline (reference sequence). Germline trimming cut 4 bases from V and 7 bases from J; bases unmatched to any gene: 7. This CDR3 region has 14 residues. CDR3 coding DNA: TGTGCCAGCAGTTCGACAGGGATGGGACAGCCCCAGCATTTT. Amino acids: CASSSTGMGQPQHF.

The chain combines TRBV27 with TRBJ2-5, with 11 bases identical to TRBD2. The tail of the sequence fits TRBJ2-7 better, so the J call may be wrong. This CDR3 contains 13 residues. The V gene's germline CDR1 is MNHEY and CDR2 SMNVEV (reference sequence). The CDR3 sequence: CASSLLAGAEQYF. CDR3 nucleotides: TGTGCCAGCAGCTTACTAGCGGGAGCCGAGCAGTACTTC.

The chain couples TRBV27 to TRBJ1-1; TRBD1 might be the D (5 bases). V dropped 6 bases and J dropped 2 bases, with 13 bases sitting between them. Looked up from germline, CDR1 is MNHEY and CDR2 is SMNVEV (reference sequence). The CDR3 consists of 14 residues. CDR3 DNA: TGTGCCAGCAGCCCACCAGGGTTCAACACTGAAGCTTTCTTT. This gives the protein CASSPPGFNTEAFF.

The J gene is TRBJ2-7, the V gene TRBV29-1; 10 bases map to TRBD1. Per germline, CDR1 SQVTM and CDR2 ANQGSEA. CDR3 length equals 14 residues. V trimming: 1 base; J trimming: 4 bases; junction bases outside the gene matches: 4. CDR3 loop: CSVEVWDRGYEQYF. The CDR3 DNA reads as TGCAGCGTTGAAGTCTGGGACAGGGGTTACGAGCAGTACTTC.

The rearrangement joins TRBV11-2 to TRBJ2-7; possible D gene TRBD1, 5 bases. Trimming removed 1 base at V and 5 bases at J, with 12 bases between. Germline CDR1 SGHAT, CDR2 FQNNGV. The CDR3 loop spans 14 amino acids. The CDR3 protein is CASSLGGVIHEQYF. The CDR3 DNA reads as TGTGCCAGCAGCTTAGGGGGCGTGATCCACGAGCAGTACTTC.

The CDR3 coding sequence is TGTGCCAGCAGTTTAGTCGGTTCTAGCTCCTACAATGAGCAGTTCTTC. Protein sequence: CASSLVGSSSYNEQFF. The J gene is TRBJ2-1, the V gene TRBV6-5; D gene unclear. CDR3 length: 16 residues. Trimming cost V 4 bases and J 0 bases, with 13 bases left between them. From germline, CDR1 is MNHEY and CDR2 SVGAGI.

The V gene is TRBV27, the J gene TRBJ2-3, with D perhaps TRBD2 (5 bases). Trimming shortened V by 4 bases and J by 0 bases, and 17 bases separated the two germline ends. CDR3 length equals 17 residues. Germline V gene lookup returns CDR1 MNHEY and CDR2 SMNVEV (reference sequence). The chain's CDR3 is CASSYTTPSGSTDTQYF. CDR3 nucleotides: TGTGCCAGCAGTTACACAACCCCAAGCGGTAGCACAGATACGCAGTATTTT.

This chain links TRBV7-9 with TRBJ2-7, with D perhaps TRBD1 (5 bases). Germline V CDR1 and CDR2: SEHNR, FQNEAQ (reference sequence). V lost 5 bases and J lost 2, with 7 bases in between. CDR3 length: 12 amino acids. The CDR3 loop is CASSPGTYEQYF. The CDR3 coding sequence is TGTGCCAGCAGCCCAGGGACCTACGAGCAGTACTTC.

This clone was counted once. The CDR3 nucleotides are TGTGCCAGCAGTTATGCCTGGACAGGGAGGAACACTGAAGCTTTCTTT. Translating gives CASSYAWTGRNTEAFF. The rearrangement joins TRBV6-5 to TRBJ1-1, with TRBD1 matching 8 bases. This CDR3 is built from 16 residues. Trimming cost V 3 bases and J 1 base; bases outside gene matches: 7. Germline V lookup: CDR1 MNHEY, CDR2 SVGAGI.

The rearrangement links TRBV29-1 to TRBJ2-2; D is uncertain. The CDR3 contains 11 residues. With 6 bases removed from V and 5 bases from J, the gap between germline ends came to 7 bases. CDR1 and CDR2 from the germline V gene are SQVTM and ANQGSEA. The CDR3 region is CSVGVTGELFF. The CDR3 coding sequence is TGCAGCGTAGGAGTAACCGGGGAGCTGTTTTTT.